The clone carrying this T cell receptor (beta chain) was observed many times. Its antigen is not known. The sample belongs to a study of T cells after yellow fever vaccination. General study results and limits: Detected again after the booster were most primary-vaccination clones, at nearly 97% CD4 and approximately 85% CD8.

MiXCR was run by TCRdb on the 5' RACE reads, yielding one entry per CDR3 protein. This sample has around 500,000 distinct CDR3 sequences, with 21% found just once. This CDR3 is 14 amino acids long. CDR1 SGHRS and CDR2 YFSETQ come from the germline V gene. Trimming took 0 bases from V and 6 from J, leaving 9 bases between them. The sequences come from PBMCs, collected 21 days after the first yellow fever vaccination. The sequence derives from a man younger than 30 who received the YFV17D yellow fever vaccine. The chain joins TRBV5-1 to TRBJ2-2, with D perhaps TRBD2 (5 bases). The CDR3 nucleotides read TGCGCCAGCAGCTTGGTACTAGATCCCGGGGAGCTGTTTTTT. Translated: CASSLVLDPGELFF. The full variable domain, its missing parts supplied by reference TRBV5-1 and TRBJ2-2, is KAGVTQTPRYLIKTRGQQVTLSCSPISGHRSVSWYQQTPGQGLQFLFEYFSETQRNKGNFPGRFSGRQFSNSRSEMNVSTLELGDSALYLCASSLVLDPGELFFGEGSRLTVL.